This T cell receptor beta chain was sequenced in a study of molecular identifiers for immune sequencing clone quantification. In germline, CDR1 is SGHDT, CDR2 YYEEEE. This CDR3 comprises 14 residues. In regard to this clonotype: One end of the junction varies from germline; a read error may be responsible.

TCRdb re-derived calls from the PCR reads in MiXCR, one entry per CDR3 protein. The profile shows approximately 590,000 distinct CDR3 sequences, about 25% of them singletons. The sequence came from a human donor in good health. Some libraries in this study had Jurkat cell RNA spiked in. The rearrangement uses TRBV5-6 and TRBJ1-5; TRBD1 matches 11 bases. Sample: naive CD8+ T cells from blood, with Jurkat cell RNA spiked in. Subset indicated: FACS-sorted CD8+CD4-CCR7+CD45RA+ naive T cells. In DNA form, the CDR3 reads TGTGCCAGCAGCCCGTGGACAGGGGGCCAGCCCCAGAATTTT. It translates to CASSPWTGGQPQNF.